This note documents a single T cell receptor beta chain sequence. Primers: 60 Vbeta forward and 13 Jbeta reverse. Method: immunoSEQ multiplex PCR; TCRdb's copy keeps in-frame clones and lacks some. The profile shows 85,000 to 130,000 clones, around 76% of them singletons. CDR1 is MNHEY and CDR2 is SVGAGI in the germline V gene. V lost 5 bases and J lost 1; bases outside the gene matches: 4. This CDR3 contains 14 residues. The sample is drawn from a study of cytomegalovirus exposure and HLA in healthy donors. Donors sampled were nominally healthy, though unrecorded immune exposures were likely. The specimen sequenced was PBMCs. This chain joins TRBV6-5 and TRBJ2-7, with 8 bases matching TRBD1. The sequence derives from a woman aged 45-60 years in good health and CMV-seropositive. CDR3: CASSTGTGSYEQYF. DNA for the CDR3: TGTGCCAGCAGTACCGGGACAGGTTCCTACGAGCAGTACTTC.